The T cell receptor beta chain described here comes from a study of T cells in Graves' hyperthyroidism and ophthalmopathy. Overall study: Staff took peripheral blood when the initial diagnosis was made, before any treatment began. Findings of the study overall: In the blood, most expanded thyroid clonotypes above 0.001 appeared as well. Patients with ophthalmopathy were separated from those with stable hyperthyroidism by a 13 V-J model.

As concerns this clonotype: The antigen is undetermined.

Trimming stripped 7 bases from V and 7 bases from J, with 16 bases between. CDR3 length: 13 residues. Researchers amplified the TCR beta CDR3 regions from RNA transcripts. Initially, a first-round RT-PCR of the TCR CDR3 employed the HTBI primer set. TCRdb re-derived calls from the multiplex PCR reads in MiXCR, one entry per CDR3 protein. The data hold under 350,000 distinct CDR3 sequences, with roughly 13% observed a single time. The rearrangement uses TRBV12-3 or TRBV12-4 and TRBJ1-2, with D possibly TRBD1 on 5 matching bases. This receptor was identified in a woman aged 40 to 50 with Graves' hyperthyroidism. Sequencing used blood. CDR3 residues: CASTPERGRGYTF. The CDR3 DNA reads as TGTGCCAGCACCCCTGAGAGGGGCCGTGGCTACACCTTC.